This section outlines one T cell receptor (beta chain) sequence together with its context. A multiplex PCR was run with 60 Vbeta primers and 13 Jbeta primers. Assay: immunoSEQ multiplex PCR; the TCRdb copy retains only in-frame clones and omits some. The sample has 70,000 to 100,000 clones; 80% are singletons. This sample is part of a study of cytomegalovirus exposure and HLA in healthy donors. CDR3 length equals 17 residues. Germline assignment: CDR1 MGHRA and CDR2 YSYEKL. V dropped 1 base and J dropped 4; count of bases not matched to a gene: 9. The sample consisted of PBMCs. The receptor was isolated from a man aged 50 to 60 in good health and CMV-seropositive. The chain couples TRBV4-1 to TRBJ2-7; 11 nucleotides match TRBD1. CDR3 loop: CASSQVRGQGDKYEQYF. The DNA of the CDR3 is TGCGCCAGCAGCCAAGTGCGGGGACAGGGGGATAAGTACGAGCAGTACTTC.